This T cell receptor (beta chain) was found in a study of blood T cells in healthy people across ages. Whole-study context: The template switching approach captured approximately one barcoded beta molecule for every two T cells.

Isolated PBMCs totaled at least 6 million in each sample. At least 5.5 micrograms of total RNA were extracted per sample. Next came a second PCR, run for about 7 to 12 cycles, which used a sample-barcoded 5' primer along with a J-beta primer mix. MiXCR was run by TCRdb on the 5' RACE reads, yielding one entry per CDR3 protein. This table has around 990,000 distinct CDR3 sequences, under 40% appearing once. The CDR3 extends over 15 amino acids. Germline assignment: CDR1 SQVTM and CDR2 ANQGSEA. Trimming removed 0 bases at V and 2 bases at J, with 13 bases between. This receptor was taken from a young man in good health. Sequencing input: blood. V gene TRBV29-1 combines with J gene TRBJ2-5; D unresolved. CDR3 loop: CSVEDWQNVQETQYF. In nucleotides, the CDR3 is TGCAGCGTTGAAGATTGGCAGAACGTACAAGAGACCCAGTACTTC.